Reported below is one T cell receptor (beta chain). A sample-barcoded 5' primer and a J-beta primer mix were used in a second PCR of roughly 7 to 12 cycles. TCRdb itself ran the 5' RACE reads through MiXCR, one entry per CDR3 protein. The sample has around 800,000 distinct CDR3 sequences, roughly 24% seen once. This specimen belongs to a study of blood T cells in healthy people across ages. Trimming stripped 1 base from V and 2 bases from J, with 6 bases between. Germline V gives CDR1 MGHDK, CDR2 SYGVNS. This CDR3 region has 15 residues. Another study also made use of these data, one on T cells of mothers and their children. Per that study: It was observed that no persistent microchimeric T cell clones could be detected.

Sequencing input: blood. The rearrangement joins TRBV25-1 to TRBJ2-6, with unresolved D. This clonotype originated in a boy between 10 and 17 years old in good health. DNA for the CDR3: TGTGCCAGCAGTGAATTCGTAACTGGGGCCAACGTCCTGACTTTC. Protein product: CASSEFVTGANVLTF.